This TCR beta chain was sequenced during a study of T cells after yellow fever vaccination. This clonotype showed up many times. What it binds is unknown. The CDR3 is 15 residues long. Germline-derived CDR1 and CDR2 are SGHRS and YFSETQ. With V trimmed by 5 bases and J by 6 bases, 10 bases remained unmatched. Using its own MiXCR run on the 5' RACE reads, TCRdb lists one record per CDR3 protein. The sample has under 150,000 distinct CDR3 sequences, approximately 7.7% seen once; the top ten hold less than 0.85%. Points from the study as a whole: Abundant bulk-derived clonotypes could contaminate FACS-sorted repertoires.

The source material was CD4+ T cells sorted from PBMCs, sampled 5 days after the yellow fever booster vaccination. V gene TRBV5-1 combines with J gene TRBJ2-3, with 9 bases fitting TRBD2. The TCR comes from a man aged 25-45 years who received the YFV17D yellow fever vaccine. CDR3 bases: TGCGCCAGCAGGTTGCAGGTAGCGGGAGCGGATACGCAGTATTTT. It is translated as CASRLQVAGADTQYF.